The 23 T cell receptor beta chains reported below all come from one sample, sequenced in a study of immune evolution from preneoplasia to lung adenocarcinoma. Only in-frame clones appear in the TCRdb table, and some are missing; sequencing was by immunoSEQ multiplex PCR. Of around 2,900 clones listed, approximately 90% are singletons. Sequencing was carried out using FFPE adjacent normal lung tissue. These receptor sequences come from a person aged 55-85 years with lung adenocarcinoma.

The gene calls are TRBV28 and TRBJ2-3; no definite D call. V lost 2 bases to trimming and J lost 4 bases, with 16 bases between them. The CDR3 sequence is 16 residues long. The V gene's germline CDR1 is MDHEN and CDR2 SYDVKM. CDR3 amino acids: CASSLLLSSEADTQYF. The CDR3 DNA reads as TGTGCCAGCAGTTTACTCCTTTCCAGCGAGGCAGATACGCAGTATTTT.

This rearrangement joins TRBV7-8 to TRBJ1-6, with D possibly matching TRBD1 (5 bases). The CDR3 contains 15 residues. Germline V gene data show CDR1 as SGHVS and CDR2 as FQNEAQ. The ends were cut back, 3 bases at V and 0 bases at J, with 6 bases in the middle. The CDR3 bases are TGTGCCAGCAGCTTGGGGACCTCCTATAATTCACCCCTCCACTTT. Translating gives CASSLGTSYNSPLHF.

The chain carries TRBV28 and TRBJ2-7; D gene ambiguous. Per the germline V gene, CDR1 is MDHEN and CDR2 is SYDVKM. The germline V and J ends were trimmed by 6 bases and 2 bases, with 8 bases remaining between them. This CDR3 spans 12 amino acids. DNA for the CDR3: TGTGCCAGCAGCTCTTCCACCTACGAGCAGTACTTC. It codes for CASSSSTYEQYF. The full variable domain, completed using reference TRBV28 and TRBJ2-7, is DVKVTQSSRYLVKRTGEKVFLECVQDMDHENMFWYRQDPGLGLRLIYFSYDVKMKEKGDIPEGYSVSREKKERFSLILESASTNQTSMYLCASSSSTYEQYFGPGTRLTVT.

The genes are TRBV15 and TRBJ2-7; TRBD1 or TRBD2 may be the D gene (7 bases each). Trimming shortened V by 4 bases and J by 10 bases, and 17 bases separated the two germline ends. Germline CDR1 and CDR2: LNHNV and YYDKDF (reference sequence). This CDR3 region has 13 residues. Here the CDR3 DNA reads TGTGCCACCAGCACCAGCGGGACAGTCCCACAGTACTTC. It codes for CATSTSGTVPQYF.

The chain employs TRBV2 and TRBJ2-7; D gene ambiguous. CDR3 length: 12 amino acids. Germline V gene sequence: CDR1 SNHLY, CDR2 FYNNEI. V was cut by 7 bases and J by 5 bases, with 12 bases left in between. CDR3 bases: TGTGCCAGCACTCGAACCGGACACGAGCAGTACTTC. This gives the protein CASTRTGHEQYF.

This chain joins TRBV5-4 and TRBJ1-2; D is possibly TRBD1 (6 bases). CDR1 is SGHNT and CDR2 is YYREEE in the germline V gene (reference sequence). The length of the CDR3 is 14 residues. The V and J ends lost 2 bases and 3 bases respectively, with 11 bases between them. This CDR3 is CASSFLGAHYGYTF. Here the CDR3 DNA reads TGTGCCAGCAGCTTCTTGGGGGCCCACTATGGCTACACCTTC.

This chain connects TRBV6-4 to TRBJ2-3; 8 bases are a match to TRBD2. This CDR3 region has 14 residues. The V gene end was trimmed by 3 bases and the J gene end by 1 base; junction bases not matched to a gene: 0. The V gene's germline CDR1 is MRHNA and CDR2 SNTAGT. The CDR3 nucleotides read TGTGCCAGCAGTGAGCGGGGGGGCACAGATACGCAGTATTTT. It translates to CASSERGGTDTQYF.

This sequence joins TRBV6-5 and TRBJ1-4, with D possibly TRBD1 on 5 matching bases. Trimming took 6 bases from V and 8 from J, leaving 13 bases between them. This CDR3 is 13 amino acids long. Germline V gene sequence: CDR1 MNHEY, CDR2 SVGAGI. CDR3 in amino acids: CASSAGWGEKLFF. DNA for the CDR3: TGTGCCAGCAGCGCAGGGTGGGGGGAAAAACTGTTTTTT.

This CDR3 reads CASSEIRTPGNTIYF. The DNA for the CDR3 is TGTGCCAGCAGCGAAATACGGACGCCTGGAAACACCATATATTTT. This rearrangement joins TRBV2 to TRBJ1-3; D call uncertain. Trimming shortened V by 6 bases and J by 2 bases, and 14 bases separated the two germline ends. Germline V CDR1 and CDR2: SNHLY, FYNNEI. CDR3 size: 15 residues.

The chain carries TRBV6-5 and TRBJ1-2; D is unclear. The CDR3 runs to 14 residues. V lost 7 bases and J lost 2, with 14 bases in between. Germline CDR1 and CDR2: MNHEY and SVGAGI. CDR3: CASTNRWKNYGYTF. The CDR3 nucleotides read TGTGCCAGCACAAATCGGTGGAAGAACTATGGCTACACCTTC.

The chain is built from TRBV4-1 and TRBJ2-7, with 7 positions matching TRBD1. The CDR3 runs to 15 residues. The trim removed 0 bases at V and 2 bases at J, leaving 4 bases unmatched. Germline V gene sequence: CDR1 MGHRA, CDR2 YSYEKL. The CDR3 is CASSQDRDRPYEQYF. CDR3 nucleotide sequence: TGCGCCAGCAGCCAAGATAGGGACAGACCCTACGAGCAGTACTTC.

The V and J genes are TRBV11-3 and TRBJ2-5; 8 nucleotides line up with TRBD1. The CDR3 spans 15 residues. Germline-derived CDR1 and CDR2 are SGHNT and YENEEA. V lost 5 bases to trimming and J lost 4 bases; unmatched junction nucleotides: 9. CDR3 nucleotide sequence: TGTGCCAGCAGCACTAGGACAGGGAACCCAGAGACCCAGTACTTC. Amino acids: CASSTRTGNPETQYF.

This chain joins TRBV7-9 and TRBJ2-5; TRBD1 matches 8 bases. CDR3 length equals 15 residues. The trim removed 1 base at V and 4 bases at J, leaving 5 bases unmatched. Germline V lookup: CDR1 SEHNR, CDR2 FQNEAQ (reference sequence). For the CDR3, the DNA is TGTGCCAGCAGCTTAGGGCAGGGGGCTGTAGAGACCCAGTACTTC. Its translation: CASSLGQGAVETQYF.

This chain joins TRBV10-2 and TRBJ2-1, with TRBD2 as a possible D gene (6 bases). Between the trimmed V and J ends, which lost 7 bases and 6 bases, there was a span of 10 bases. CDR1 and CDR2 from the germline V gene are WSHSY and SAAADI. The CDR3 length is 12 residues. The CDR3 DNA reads TGCGCCAGCACACTAGCCAGCAATGAGCAGTTCTTC. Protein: CASTLASNEQFF.

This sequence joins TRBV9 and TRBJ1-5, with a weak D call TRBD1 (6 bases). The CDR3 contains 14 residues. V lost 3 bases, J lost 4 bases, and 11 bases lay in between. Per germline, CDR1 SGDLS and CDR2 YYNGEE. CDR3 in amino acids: CASSAQGWNQPQHF. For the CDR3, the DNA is TGTGCCAGCAGCGCACAGGGCTGGAATCAGCCCCAGCATTTT.

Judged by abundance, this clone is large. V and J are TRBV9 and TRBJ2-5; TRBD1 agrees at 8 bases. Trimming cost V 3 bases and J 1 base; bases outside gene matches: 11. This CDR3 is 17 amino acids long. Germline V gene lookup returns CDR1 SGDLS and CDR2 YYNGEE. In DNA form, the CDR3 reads TGTGCCAGCAGCGAAAATCCCTCGACAGGGGCCCAAGAGACCCAGTACTTC. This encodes CASSENPSTGAQETQYF.

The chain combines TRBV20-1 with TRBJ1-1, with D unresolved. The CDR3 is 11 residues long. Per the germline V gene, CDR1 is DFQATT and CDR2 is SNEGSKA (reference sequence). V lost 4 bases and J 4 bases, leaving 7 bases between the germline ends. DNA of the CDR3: TGCAGTGCTACCTTTAGCACTGAAGCTTTCTTT. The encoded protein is CSATFSTEAFF.

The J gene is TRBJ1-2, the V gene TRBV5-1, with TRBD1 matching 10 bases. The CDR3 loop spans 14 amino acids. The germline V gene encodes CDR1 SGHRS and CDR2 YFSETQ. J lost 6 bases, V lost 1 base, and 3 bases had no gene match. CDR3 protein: CASSLWTGGNGYTF. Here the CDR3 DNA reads TGCGCCAGCAGCTTGTGGACAGGGGGGAATGGCTACACCTTC.

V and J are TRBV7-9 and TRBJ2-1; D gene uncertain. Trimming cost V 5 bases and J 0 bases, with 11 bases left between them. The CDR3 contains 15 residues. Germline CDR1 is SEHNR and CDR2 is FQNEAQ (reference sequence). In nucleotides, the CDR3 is TGTGCCAGCAGCGATAGCCTGAGCTCCTACAATGAGCAGTTCTTC. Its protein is CASSDSLSSYNEQFF.

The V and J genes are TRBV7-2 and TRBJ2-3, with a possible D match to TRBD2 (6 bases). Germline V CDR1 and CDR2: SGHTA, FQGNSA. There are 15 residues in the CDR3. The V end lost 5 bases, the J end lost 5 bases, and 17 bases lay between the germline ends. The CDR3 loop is CASSPLPSGGDTQYF. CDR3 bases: TGTGCCAGCAGCCCTCTTCCCTCCGGGGGAGATACGCAGTATTTT.

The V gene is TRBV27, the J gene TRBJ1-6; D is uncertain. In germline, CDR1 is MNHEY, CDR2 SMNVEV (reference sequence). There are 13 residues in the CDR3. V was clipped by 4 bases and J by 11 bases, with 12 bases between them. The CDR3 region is CASSSTGWTPLHF. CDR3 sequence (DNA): TGTGCCAGCAGTTCCACGGGGTGGACACCCCTCCACTTT.

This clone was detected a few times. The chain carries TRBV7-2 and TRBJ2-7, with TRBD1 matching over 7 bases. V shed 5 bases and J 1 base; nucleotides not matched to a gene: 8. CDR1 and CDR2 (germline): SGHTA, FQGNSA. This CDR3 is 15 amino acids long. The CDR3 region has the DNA TGTGCCAGCAGCCAATCCCGGGACAGTTCCTACGAGCAGTACTTC. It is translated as CASSQSRDSSYEQYF.

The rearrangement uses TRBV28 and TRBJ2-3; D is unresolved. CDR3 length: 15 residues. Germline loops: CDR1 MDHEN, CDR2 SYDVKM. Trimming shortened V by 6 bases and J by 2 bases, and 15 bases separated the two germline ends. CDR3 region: CASSPTNAITDTQYF. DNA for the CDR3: TGTGCCAGCAGCCCTACTAACGCAATCACAGATACGCAGTATTTT.